This TCR beta chain stems from a study of T cells in Graves' hyperthyroidism and ophthalmopathy. Study-wide results and caveats: Blood also carried most thyroid clonotypes expanded above 0.001. Classification by a 13 V-J model distinguished ophthalmopathy from stable hyperthyroidism.

The trim removed 2 bases at V and 7 bases at J, leaving 5 bases unmatched. CDR3 size: 14 residues. The germline V gene has CDR1 LNHDA and CDR2 SQIVND (reference sequence). Each diagnosis was grounded in clinical symptoms, serum thyroxine and TRAb, thyroid ultrasound, and orbital computed tomography. Amplification of TCR beta CDR3 regions was performed using RNA transcripts as template. An initial round of RT-PCR targeting the TCR CDR3 relied on the HTBI primer set. TCRdb independently ran MiXCR on the multiplex PCR reads; one entry per CDR3 protein. The sample holds 600,000 or so distinct CDR3 sequences, over 12% seen once. Details on this clonotype: The antigen is undetermined.

V and J are TRBV19 and TRBJ2-1; 7 nucleotides line up with TRBD1. The origin of this receptor is a woman younger than 30 with Graves' ophthalmopathy. Sequenced: blood. In DNA, the CDR3 is TGTGCCAGTAGTATATACGCCAGGGGGAATGAGCAGTTCTTC. Protein: CASSIYARGNEQFF.